The 22 T cell receptor beta chains below all came from one sample that was sequenced in a study of T cells in tuberculosis (dated by TCRdb to the late 2010s). Library method: the immunoSEQ multiplex PCR assay. TCRdb mirrors the immuneACCESS table, restricted to in-frame sequences. Some clones are absent from its copies; in checked studies, under half trace to an unresolved V gene, and the reason for the others is unknown. Across this sample there are tens of thousands of clones, with around 90% seen only once. The ten largest clones capture roughly 6.1% of the sample. Sequencing was performed on PBMCs. The receptor source for this set is a donor aged 5-35 years with latent tuberculosis or without tuberculosis infection.

The chain links TRBV27 to TRBJ1-2; TRBD1 matches at 9 bases. Trimming cost V 5 bases and J 7 bases; bases outside gene matches: 8. This CDR3 spans 14 amino acids. The germline V gene encodes CDR1 MNHEY and CDR2 SMNVEV (reference sequence). The DNA for the CDR3 is TGTGCCAGCAGTCTTAAACCGGGACAGGGTGGCTACACCTTC. Translation: CASSLKPGQGGYTF.

This clone was seen once. The chain has TRBV19 and TRBJ2-3; a possible D gene is TRBD2 (6 bases). The CDR3 is 15 residues long. The germline CDR1 and CDR2 sequences are LNHDA and SQIVND (reference sequence). V was trimmed by 5 bases and J by 1 base, leaving 13 bases between them. CDR3 sequence: CASSSGGRGTDTQYF. CDR3 nucleotide sequence: TGTGCCAGTAGTTCCGGGGGAAGGGGCACAGATACGCAGTATTTT.

The V call is TRBV2, the J call TRBJ2-1, with 7 bases fitting TRBD1. The CDR3 contains 15 residues. CDR1 and CDR2 (germline): SNHLY, FYNNEI. V lost 5 bases, J lost 3 bases, and 7 bases stayed unmatched. CDR3 loop: CASSNDRADYNEQFF. The CDR3 DNA sequence: TGTGCCAGCAGTAATGACAGGGCCGACTACAATGAGCAGTTCTTC.

This chain links TRBV5-1 with TRBJ2-7; weak D call: TRBD1 (6 bases). The CDR3 is 13 residues long. Germline V gene lookup returns CDR1 SGHRS and CDR2 YFSETQ. V lost 4 bases, J lost 5 bases, and 13 bases lay in between. The CDR3 spells CASSPRDTHEQYF. CDR3 DNA: TGCGCCAGCAGCCCCCGGGACACCCACGAGCAGTACTTC.

About this clone itself: A read error may account for a junction end that differs from germline. V and J are TRBV5-1 and TRBJ2-7; no reliable D call. CDR1 and CDR2 from the germline V gene are SGHRS and YFSETQ. This CDR3 contains 14 residues. CDR3 amino acids: CASSLETPSHEQYF. The CDR3 DNA reads TGCGCCAGCAGCTTGGAAACACCCTCCCACGAGCAGTACTTC.

The rearrangement uses TRBV7-9 and TRBJ2-1, with 10 bases aligning to TRBD2. With 2 bases clipped from V and 12 bases from J, the junction kept 13 bases outside the gene matches. Germline CDR1 SEHNR, CDR2 FQNEAQ (reference sequence). CDR3 size: 16 residues. The CDR3 here is CASSLILAGAHTGQFF. DNA of the CDR3: TGTGCCAGCAGCTTAATCCTAGCGGGGGCCCATACAGGGCAGTTCTTC.

J is TRBJ2-3 and V is TRBV7-2; D gene unclear. This CDR3 contains 15 residues. V lost 3 bases and J 0 bases, leaving 10 bases between the germline ends. CDR1 and CDR2 (germline): SGHTA, FQGNSA. Here the CDR3 DNA reads TGTGCCAGCAGCTTTGACTCCTCTAGCACAGATACGCAGTATTTT. Amino acids: CASSFDSSSTDTQYF.

V usage is TRBV7-8 and J usage is TRBJ2-2, with 8 bases identical to TRBD1. J lost 6 bases, V lost 3 bases, and 6 bases had no gene match. This CDR3 has 15 residues. Germline V gene sequence: CDR1 SGHVS, CDR2 FQNEAQ. This CDR3 reads CASSFQGAGAGELFF. CDR3 DNA sequence: TGTGCCAGCAGCTTCCAGGGGGCCGGCGCCGGGGAGCTGTTTTTT. Together with reference TRBV7-8 and TRBJ2-2, the CDR3 gives the full variable domain: GAGVSQSPRYKVAKRGQDVALRCDPISGHVSLFWYQQALGQGPEFLTYFQNEAQLDKSGLPSDRFFAERPEGSVSTLKIQRTQQEDSAVYLCASSFQGAGAGELFFGEGSRLTVL.

Only one count was recorded for this clone. The rearrangement uses TRBV28 and TRBJ2-2; 10 nucleotides agree with TRBD2. Germline CDR1 is MDHEN and CDR2 is SYDVKM. V trimming: 6 bases; J trimming: 7 bases; junction bases outside the gene matches: 11. There are 16 residues in the CDR3. The CDR3 sequence is CASSPAGGQIGGELFF. The DNA for the CDR3 is TGTGCCAGCAGCCCAGCGGGGGGGCAGATCGGCGGGGAGCTGTTTTTT.

The chain employs TRBV5-6 and TRBJ2-1, with D unresolved. Germline V gives CDR1 SGHDT, CDR2 YYEEEE. CDR3 length equals 12 residues. The ends were cut back, 4 bases at V and 6 bases at J, with 8 bases in the middle. DNA of the CDR3: TGTGCCAGCAGCCCTAACCCCAATGAGCAGTTCTTC. Protein sequence: CASSPNPNEQFF.

The chain uses TRBV6-1 and TRBJ1-1, with TRBD1 matching over 10 bases. Germline V lookup: CDR1 MNHNS, CDR2 SASEGT. The CDR3 consists of 14 residues. Germline trimming cut 4 bases from V and 11 bases from J; bases unmatched to any gene: 10. This CDR3 is CASSGAGTGEVAFF. CDR3 DNA sequence: TGTGCCAGCAGTGGGGCAGGGACAGGGGAAGTGGCTTTCTTT.

V gene TRBV6-5 combines with J gene TRBJ2-5, with 9 bases matching TRBD2. This CDR3 has 14 residues. J lost 7 bases, V lost 2 bases, and 5 bases had no gene match. Looked up from germline, CDR1 is MNHEY and CDR2 is SVGAGI. As DNA, the CDR3 is TGTGCCAGCAGTTACGGTAGCGGGGGCAGGACCCAGTACTTC. Translation gives CASSYGSGGRTQYF.

This clone showed up just once. The chain joins TRBV11-2 to TRBJ1-1; 7 bases line up with TRBD1. Germline V CDR1 and CDR2: SGHAT, FQNNGV. This CDR3 spans 13 amino acids. J was trimmed by 4 bases and V by 6 bases; bases with no gene match: 5. CDR3: CASSDRVGTEAFF. CDR3 DNA sequence: TGTGCCAGCAGTGACAGGGTCGGCACTGAAGCTTTCTTT.

J is TRBJ2-1 and V is TRBV5-1; TRBD2 matches at 15 bases. The trim removed 3 bases at V and 7 bases at J, leaving 5 bases unmatched. Germline-derived CDR1 and CDR2 are SGHRS and YFSETQ. The CDR3 extends over 16 amino acids. CDR3 nucleotides: TGCGCCAGCAGCTCTCGGACTAGCGGGGGGGCGAATGAGCAGTTCTTC. It specifies CASSSRTSGGANEQFF.

This clone was found once. The chain joins TRBV7-8 to TRBJ2-1, with 7 bases that match TRBD2. Germline CDR1 is SGHVS and CDR2 is FQNEAQ. The CDR3 totals 15 residues. V trimming: 4 bases; J trimming: 1 base; junction bases outside the gene matches: 4. The CDR3 sequence is CASSSKAGSYNEQFF. The DNA of the CDR3 is TGTGCCAGCAGCTCAAAAGCGGGGTCCTACAATGAGCAGTTCTTC.

The genes are TRBV9 and TRBJ1-4; D gene ambiguous. The germline V gene encodes CDR1 SGDLS and CDR2 YYNGEE. The germline V and J ends were trimmed by 10 bases and 0 bases, with 13 bases remaining between them. The length of the CDR3 is 14 residues. The CDR3 is CAARAGSTNEKLFF. The CDR3 DNA reads as TGTGCCGCCAGAGCAGGATCAACTAATGAAAAACTGTTTTTT.

The chain recombines TRBV7-3 with TRBJ2-3; TRBD1 matches at 8 bases. The CDR3 runs to 17 residues. CDR1 is SGHTA and CDR2 is FQGTGA in the germline V gene. J lost 4 bases, V lost 6 bases, and 15 bases had no gene match. The CDR3 bases are TGTGCCAGCAGGAAATCGTGGACAGGGAGTAATGCAGATACGCAGTATTTT. It encodes CASRKSWTGSNADTQYF.

The V and J genes are TRBV9 and TRBJ1-6; 10 nucleotides line up with TRBD1. V shed 4 bases and J 8 bases; nucleotides not matched to a gene: 6. Per germline, CDR1 SGDLS and CDR2 YYNGEE. The CDR3 covers 15 residues. This CDR3 is CASSPGGTGDSPLHF. The CDR3 DNA reads as TGTGCCAGCAGCCCCGGTGGGACAGGGGATTCACCCCTCCACTTT.

The gene calls are TRBV2 and TRBJ1-2; the D is unclear. V lost 2 bases and J lost 5, with 21 bases in between. The CDR3 is 17 residues long. Germline V CDR1 and CDR2: SNHLY, FYNNEI. In DNA form, the CDR3 reads TGTGCCAGCAGTGAATCCTATTCTGAACCCCGAGGGTATGGCTACACCTTC. Encoded protein: CASSESYSEPRGYGYTF. Full variable domain (missing parts from reference TRBV2 and TRBJ1-2): EPEVTQTPSHQVTQMGQEVILRCVPISNHLYFYWYRQILGQKVEFLVSFYNNEISEKSEIFDDQFSVERPDGSNFTLKIRSTKLEDSAMYFCASSESYSEPRGYGYTFGSGTRLTVV.

This clone has just a few counts. The CDR3 is CASSEALQGRNGYTF. Written as DNA, the CDR3 is TGTGCCAGCAGTGAAGCTCTACAGGGGAGGAATGGCTACACCTTC. V gene TRBV6-1 combines with J gene TRBJ1-2, with 7 bases lining up with TRBD1. Losses at the gene ends were 0 bases for V and 6 bases for J; bases not matched to a gene: 7. The CDR3 runs 15 residues. Germline V gene data show CDR1 as MNHNS and CDR2 as SASEGT.

The chain combines TRBV6-1 with TRBJ1-5, with 7 positions matching TRBD1. The CDR3 loop spans 15 amino acids. V lost 5 bases to trimming and J lost 3 bases; unmatched junction nucleotides: 7. CDR1 is MNHNS and CDR2 is SASEGT in the germline V gene. The CDR3 loop is CASSRDSIYNQPQHF. The CDR3 nucleotides are TGTGCCAGCAGTCGGGACAGCATTTACAATCAGCCCCAGCATTTT.

V usage is TRBV6-6 and J usage is TRBJ1-5; D is undetermined. Deletions cut 0 bases from V and 6 bases from J, with 12 bases between. This CDR3 has 15 residues. Germline V gives CDR1 MNHNY, CDR2 SVGAGI (reference sequence). As DNA, the CDR3 is TGTGCCAGCAGTTACTCGGAGGAGGGTGGTCAGCCCCAGCATTTT. It translates to CASSYSEEGGQPQHF.